These 13 T cell receptor beta chains originate from one sample sequenced in a study of T-cell memory formation after mild COVID-19. One entry per CDR3 protein results from TCRdb running MiXCR on the 5' RACE reads. The profile shows hundreds of thousands of distinct CDR3 sequences, roughly 26% of them singletons. The sequencing sample was made of PBMCs or a T cell subset sorted from them (not recorded which). All receptors come from an adult woman who had mild COVID-19 (a few samples of this study predate the infection). Cell type and time point are not known.

The chain links TRBV6-1 to TRBJ2-7; D not resolved. The V and J ends lost 6 bases and 7 bases respectively, with 10 bases between them. CDR3 length: 11 amino acids. Germline CDR1 MNHNS, CDR2 SASEGT. Here the CDR3 reads CASRRALEQYF. The CDR3 DNA sequence: TGTGCCAGCAGAAGGGCCCTGGAGCAGTACTTC.

The V call is TRBV11-2, the J call TRBJ2-3; D remains unclear. The CDR3 extends over 16 amino acids. The V and J ends lost 1 base and 2 bases respectively, with 13 bases between them. CDR1 and CDR2 (germline): SGHAT, FQNNGV. CDR3: CASSLVFSHLTDTQYF. CDR3 coding DNA: TGTGCCAGCAGCTTAGTATTCAGCCACCTCACAGATACGCAGTATTTT.

This clonotype was detected ten times or more. The rearrangement uses TRBV19 and TRBJ2-1; TRBD2 matches at 7 bases. The CDR3 has 17 amino acids. In germline, CDR1 is LNHDA, CDR2 SQIVND (reference sequence). V dropped 0 bases and J dropped 10; count of bases not matched to a gene: 15. The CDR3: CASSIDGRDYPTSEQFF. DNA for the CDR3: TGTGCCAGTAGTATAGATGGGAGGGACTACCCTACATCAGAGCAGTTCTTC.

This clonotype has more than one count but fewer than ten. This chain joins TRBV19 and TRBJ1-1; no firm D call. The CDR3 has 13 residues. V lost 1 base, J lost 4 bases, and 7 bases lay in between. Germline V lookup: CDR1 LNHDA, CDR2 SQIVND (reference sequence). Written as DNA, the CDR3 is TGTGCCAGTAGTATAGGAATATTCACTGAAGCTTTCTTT. It codes for CASSIGIFTEAFF.

This clonotype has a handful of counts. The V and J genes are TRBV11-2 and TRBJ2-2; D tentatively reads TRBD1 or TRBD2 (7 bases each). Germline V gene lookup returns CDR1 SGHAT and CDR2 FQNNGV. This CDR3 contains 18 residues. V shed 5 bases and J shed 4 bases, with 23 bases lying between them. For the CDR3, the DNA is TGTGCCAGCAGCCACCAGGGGGGGCCCAACCGGAGCACCGGGGAGCTGTTTTTT. It yields the protein CASSHQGGPNRSTGELFF.

The CDR3 sequence: CASGELSNEQFF. The CDR3 bases are TGTGCCAGCGGGGAGCTGTCCAATGAGCAGTTCTTC. J is TRBJ2-1 and V is TRBV2, with D possibly TRBD2 on 5 matching bases. There are 12 residues in the CDR3. V lost 8 bases and J 6 bases, leaving 11 bases between the germline ends. Germline V gene sequence: CDR1 SNHLY, CDR2 FYNNEI.

Written as DNA, the CDR3 is TGTGCCATCAGTGGGACTAGCAAGTCCTACAATGAGCAGTTCTTC. Translation: CAISGTSKSYNEQFF. The rearrangement uses TRBV10-3 and TRBJ2-1, with 8 bases aligning to TRBD2. Trimming cost V 4 bases and J 1 base; bases outside gene matches: 3. The CDR3 is 15 amino acids. Germline V gene data show CDR1 as ENHRY and CDR2 as SYGVKD.

The table lists this clonotype with a few counts. V usage is TRBV27 and J usage is TRBJ1-2; 8 bases line up with TRBD1. CDR1 MNHEY and CDR2 SMNVEV come from the germline V gene (reference sequence). This CDR3 comprises 16 residues. V shed 4 bases, J shed 7 bases, and the junction held 14 bases outside the gene matches. CDR3 loop: CASSSRHIGQGGGYTF. CDR3 bases: TGTGCCAGCAGTTCAAGACACATCGGACAGGGTGGTGGCTACACCTTC.

The CDR3 is CATSAGSGGGKTQYF. The CDR3 region has the DNA TGTGCCACCAGCGCCGGGAGTGGAGGCGGGAAGACCCAGTACTTC. This rearrangement joins TRBV15 to TRBJ2-5; TRBD2 might be the D (6 bases). In germline, CDR1 is LNHNV, CDR2 YYDKDF (reference sequence). Trimming cost V 5 bases and J 6 bases, with 19 bases left between them. The CDR3 extends over 15 amino acids.

In its sample, this clonotype was seen a few times. The chain has TRBV7-9 and TRBJ1-1; 7 nucleotides agree with TRBD1. Germline-derived CDR1 and CDR2 are SEHNR and FQNEAQ (reference sequence). The length of the CDR3 is 16 residues. V was clipped by 6 bases and J by 0 bases; unmatched bases: 10. The CDR3 nucleotides read TGTGCCAGCAGACCCAAACTGGGACAGATGAACACTGAAGCTTTCTTT. Translating gives CASRPKLGQMNTEAFF.

This rearrangement joins TRBV4-1 to TRBJ2-2; 7 bases are a match to TRBD2. In germline, CDR1 is MGHRA, CDR2 YSYEKL. This CDR3 contains 16 residues. The junction had 5 bases not matched to a gene; V was cut back by 3 bases and J by 1 base. CDR3 sequence (DNA): TGCGCCAGCAGCCAGGAAGTAGCGGGGAACACCGGGGAGCTGTTTTTT. Translating gives CASSQEVAGNTGELFF.

V is TRBV12-3 or TRBV12-4 and J is TRBJ2-3; D gene uncertain. The CDR3 extends over 15 amino acids. Between the trimmed V and J ends, which lost 1 base and 0 bases, there was a span of 8 bases. CDR3 sequence: CASSLGSRSTDTQYF. DNA of the CDR3: TGTGCCAGCAGTTTAGGGTCCAGAAGCACAGATACGCAGTATTTT.

CDR3 in amino acids: CASSLGAGASSYEQYF. The DNA of the CDR3 is TGCGCCAGCAGCTTGGGAGCGGGAGCAAGCTCCTACGAGCAGTACTTC. The chain has TRBV5-1 and TRBJ2-7, with 8 nucleotides matching TRBD2. The length of the CDR3 is 16 residues. CDR1 is SGHRS, CDR2 YFSETQ, per germline. The V gene end was trimmed by 0 bases and the J gene end by 0 bases; junction bases not matched to a gene: 5.